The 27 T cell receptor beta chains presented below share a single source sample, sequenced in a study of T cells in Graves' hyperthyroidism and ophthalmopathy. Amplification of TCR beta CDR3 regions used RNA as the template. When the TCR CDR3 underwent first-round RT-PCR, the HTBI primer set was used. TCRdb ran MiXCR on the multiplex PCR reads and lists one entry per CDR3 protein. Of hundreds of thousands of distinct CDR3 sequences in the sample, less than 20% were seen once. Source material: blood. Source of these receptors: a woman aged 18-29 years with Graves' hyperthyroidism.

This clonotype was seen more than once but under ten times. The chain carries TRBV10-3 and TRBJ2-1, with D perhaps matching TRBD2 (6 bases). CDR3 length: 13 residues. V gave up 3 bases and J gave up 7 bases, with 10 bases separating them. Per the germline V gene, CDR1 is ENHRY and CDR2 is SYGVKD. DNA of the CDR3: TGTGCCATCAGTGACAGTCGGGGGAATGAGCAGTTCTTC. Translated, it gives CAISDSRGNEQFF.

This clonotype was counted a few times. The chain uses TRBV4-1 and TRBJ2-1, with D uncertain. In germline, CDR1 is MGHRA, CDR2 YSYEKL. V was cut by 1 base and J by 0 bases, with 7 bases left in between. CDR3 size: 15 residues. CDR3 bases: TGCGCCAGCAGCCAAGTTCGGTACTCCTACAATGAGCAGTTCTTC. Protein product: CASSQVRYSYNEQFF.

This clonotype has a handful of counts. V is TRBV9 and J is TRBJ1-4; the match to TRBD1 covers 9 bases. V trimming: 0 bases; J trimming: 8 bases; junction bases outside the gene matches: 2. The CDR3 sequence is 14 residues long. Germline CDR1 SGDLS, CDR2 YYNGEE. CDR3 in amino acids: CASSVGDRAEKLFF. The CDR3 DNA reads TGTGCCAGCAGCGTAGGGGACAGGGCCGAAAAACTGTTTTTT.

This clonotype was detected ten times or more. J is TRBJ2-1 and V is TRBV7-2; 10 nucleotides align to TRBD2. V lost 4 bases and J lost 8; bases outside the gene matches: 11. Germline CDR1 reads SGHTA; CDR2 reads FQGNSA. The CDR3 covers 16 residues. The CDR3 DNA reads TGTGCCAGCAGCTCCCACAGCGGGAGGGAAGGCGATGAGCAGTTCTTC. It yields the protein CASSSHSGREGDEQFF.

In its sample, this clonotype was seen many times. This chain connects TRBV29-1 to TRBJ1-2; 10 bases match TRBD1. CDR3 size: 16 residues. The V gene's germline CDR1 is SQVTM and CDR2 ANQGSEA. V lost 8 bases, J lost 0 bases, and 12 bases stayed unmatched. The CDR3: CSSVGQGHGSNYGYTF. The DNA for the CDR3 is TGCAGCTCCGTGGGACAGGGGCACGGATCTAACTATGGCTACACCTTC.

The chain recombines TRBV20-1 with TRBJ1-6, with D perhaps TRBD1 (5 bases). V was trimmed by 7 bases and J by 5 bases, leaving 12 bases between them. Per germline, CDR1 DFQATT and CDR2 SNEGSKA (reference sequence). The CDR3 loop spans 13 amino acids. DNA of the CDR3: TGCAGTGTCCGGGGGGGGAATAATTCACCCCTCCACTTT. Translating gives CSVRGGNNSPLHF.

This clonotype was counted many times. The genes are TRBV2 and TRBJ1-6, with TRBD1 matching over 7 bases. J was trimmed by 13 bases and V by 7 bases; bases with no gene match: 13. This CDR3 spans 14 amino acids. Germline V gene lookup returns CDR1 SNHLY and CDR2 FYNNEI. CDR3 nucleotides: TGTGCCAGCATTGTCCGACCAGGGGGATGGCCCCTCCACTTT. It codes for CASIVRPGGWPLHF.

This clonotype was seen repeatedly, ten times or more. CDR3 sequence: CASSFTGGNEQYF. The DNA of the CDR3 is TGCGCCAGCAGCTTTACGGGTGGCAACGAGCAGTACTTC. V usage is TRBV5-1 and J usage is TRBJ2-7; D unclear. Germline lookup yields CDR1 SGHRS and CDR2 YFSETQ. Trimming took off 2 bases at V and 5 bases at J, with 11 bases between the two ends. The CDR3 length is 13 residues.

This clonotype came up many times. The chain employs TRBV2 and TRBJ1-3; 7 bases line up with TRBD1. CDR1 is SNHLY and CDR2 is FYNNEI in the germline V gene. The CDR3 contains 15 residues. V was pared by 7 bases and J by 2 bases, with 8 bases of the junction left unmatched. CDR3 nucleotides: TGTGCCAGCACCGAGACACAGGGGCCTGGAAACACCATATATTTT. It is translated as CASTETQGPGNTIYF.

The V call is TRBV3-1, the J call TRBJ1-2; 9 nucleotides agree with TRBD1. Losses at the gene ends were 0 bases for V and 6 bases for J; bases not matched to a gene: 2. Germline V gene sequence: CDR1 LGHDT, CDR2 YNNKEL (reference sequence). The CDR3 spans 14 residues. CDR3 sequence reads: CASSQEGTGNGYTF. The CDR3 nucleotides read TGTGCCAGCAGCCAAGAGGGGACAGGGAATGGCTACACCTTC.

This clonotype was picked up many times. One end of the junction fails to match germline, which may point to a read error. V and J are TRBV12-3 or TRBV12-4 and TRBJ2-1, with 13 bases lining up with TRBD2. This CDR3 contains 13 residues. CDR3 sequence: CASSPAGTSGVIF. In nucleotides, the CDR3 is TGTGCCAGCAGTCCGGCCGGGACTAGCGGGGTTATCTTC.

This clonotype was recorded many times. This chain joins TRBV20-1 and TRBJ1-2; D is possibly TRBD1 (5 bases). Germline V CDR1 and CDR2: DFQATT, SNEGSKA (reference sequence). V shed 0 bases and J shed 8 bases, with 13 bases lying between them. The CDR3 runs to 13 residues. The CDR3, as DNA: TGCAGTGCTAGAGAGACCCAGGGAGGCGGCTACACCTTC. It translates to CSARETQGGGYTF.

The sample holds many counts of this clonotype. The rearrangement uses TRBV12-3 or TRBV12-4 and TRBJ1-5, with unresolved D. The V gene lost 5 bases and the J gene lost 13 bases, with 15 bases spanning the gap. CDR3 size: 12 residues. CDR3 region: CASSPATGKQHF. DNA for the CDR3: TGTGCCAGCAGTCCTGCGACGGGAAAACAGCATTTT.

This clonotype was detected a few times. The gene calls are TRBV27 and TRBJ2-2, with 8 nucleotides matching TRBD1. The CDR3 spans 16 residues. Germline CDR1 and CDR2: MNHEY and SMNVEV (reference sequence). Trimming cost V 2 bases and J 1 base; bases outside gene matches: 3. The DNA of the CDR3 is TGTGCCAGCAGTTTAGGACAGGGAAGGAACACCGGGGAGCTGTTTTTT. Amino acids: CASSLGQGRNTGELFF.

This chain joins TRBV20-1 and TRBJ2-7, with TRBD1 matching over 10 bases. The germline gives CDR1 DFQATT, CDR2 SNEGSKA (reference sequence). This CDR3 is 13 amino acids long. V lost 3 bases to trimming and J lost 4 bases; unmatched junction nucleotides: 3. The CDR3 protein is CSARTGGSYEQYF. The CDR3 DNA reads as TGCAGTGCTAGGACAGGGGGCTCGTACGAGCAGTACTTC.

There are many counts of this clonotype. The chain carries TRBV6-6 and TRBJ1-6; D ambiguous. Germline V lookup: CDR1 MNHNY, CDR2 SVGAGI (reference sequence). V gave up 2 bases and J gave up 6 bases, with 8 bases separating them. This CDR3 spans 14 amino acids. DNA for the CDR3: TGTGCCAGCAGTTACGACCTTACTAATTCACCCCTCCACTTT. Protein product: CASSYDLTNSPLHF.

CDR3 in DNA: TGTGCCACCAGTGATCCCCCTGACTATGGCTACACCTTC. Translated, it gives CATSDPPDYGYTF. The V gene is TRBV24-1, the J gene TRBJ1-2, with D unresolved. The germline V gene has CDR1 KGHDR and CDR2 SFDVKD. V lost 3 bases, J lost 3 bases, and 7 bases lay in between. The CDR3 extends over 13 amino acids.

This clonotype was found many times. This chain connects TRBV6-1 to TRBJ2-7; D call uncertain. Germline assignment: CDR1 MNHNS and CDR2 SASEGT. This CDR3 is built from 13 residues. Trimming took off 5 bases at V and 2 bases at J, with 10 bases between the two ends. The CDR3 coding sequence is TGTGCCAGCAGTAGTCGTACCCCCTACGAGCAGTACTTC. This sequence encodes CASSSRTPYEQYF.

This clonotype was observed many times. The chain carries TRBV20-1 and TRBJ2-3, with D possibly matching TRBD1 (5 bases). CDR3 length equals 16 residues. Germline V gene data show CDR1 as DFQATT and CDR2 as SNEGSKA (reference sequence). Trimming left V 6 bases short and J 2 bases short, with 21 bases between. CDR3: CSAPGGASLDTDTQYF. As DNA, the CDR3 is TGCAGTGCACCCGGTGGGGCGTCGTTAGACACAGATACGCAGTATTTT.

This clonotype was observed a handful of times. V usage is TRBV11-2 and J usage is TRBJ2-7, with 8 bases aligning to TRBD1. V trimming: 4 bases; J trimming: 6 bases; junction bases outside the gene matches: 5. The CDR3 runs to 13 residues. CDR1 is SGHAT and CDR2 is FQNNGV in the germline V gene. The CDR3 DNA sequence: TGTGCCAGCAGCTGGGCAGGGGGCTTCGAGCAGTACTTC. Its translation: CASSWAGGFEQYF.

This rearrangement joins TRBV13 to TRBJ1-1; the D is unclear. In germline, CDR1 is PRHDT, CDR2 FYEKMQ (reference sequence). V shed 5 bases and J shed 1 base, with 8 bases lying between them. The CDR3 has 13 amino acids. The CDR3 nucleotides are TGTGCCAGCAGCCCCTTTAGGAACACTGAAGCTTTCTTT. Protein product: CASSPFRNTEAFF.

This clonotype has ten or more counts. The CDR3 loop is CASRGGDRAIEKLFF. The DNA for the CDR3 is TGTGCCAGCAGGGGGGGGGACAGGGCAATTGAAAAACTGTTTTTT. This chain uses TRBV28 with TRBJ1-4; 9 bases are shared with TRBD1. The J segment lost 7 bases and the V segment lost 6 bases, leaving 9 bases of the junction unmatched. This CDR3 has 15 residues. The germline CDR1 and CDR2 sequences are MDHEN and SYDVKM.

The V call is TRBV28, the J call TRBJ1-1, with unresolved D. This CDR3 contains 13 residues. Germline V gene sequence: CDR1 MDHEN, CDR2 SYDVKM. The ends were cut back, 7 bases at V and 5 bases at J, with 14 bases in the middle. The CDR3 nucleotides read TGTGCCAGCAAAACCCAAGGACGAACTGAAGCTTTCTTT. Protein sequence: CASKTQGRTEAFF. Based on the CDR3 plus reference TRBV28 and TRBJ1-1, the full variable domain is DVKVTQSSRYLVKRTGEKVFLECVQDMDHENMFWYRQDPGLGLRLIYFSYDVKMKEKGDIPEGYSVSREKKERFSLILESASTNQTSMYLCASKTQGRTEAFFGQGTRLTVV.

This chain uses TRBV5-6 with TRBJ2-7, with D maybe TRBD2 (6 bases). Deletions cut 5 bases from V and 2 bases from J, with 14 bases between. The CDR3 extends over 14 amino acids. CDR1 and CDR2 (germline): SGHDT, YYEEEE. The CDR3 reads CASSDIGSAYEQYF. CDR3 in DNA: TGTGCCAGCAGTGATATCGGGAGCGCCTACGAGCAGTACTTC. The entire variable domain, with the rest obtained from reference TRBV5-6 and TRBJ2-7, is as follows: DAGVTQSPTHLIKTRGQQVTLRCSPKSGHDTVSWYQQALGQGPQFIFQYYEEEERQRGNFPDRFSGHQFPNYSSELNVNALLLGDSALYLCASSDIGSAYEQYFGPGTRLTVT.

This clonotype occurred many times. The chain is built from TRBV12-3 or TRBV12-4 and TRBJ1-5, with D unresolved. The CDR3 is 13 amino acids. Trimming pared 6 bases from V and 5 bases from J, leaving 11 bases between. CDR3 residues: CASSRTADQPQHF. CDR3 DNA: TGTGCCAGCAGCCGGACTGCTGATCAGCCCCAGCATTTT.

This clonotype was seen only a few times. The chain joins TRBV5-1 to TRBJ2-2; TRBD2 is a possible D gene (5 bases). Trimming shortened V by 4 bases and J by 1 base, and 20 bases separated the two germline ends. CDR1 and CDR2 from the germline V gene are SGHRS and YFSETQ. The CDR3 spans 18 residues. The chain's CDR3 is CASSPGSGVALNTGELFF. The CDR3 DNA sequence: TGCGCCAGCAGCCCGGGGAGTGGGGTCGCTTTGAACACCGGGGAGCTGTTTTTT.

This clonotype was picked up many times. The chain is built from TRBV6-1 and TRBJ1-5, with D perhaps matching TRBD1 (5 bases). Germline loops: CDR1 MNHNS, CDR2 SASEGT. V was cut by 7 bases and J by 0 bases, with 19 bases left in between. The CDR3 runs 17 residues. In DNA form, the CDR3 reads TGTGCCAGCACGCTGGGGCGCCTGACAGTTAGCAATCAGCCCCAGCATTTT. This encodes CASTLGRLTVSNQPQHF.